This T cell receptor (beta chain) was retrieved from a study of blood T cell repertoires in COVID-19 (dated by TCRdb to between 2020 and 2021). General notes on the study: Samples from collaborators originated in the United States, Italy and Spain and spanned both the acute and convalescent phases of COVID-19. The material from the prospective study consisted of cDNA or gDNA derived from T cells, B-cell-depleted T cells, or PBMCs. Deeply sampled blood TCRbeta repertoires from subjects exposed to, actively infected with, or recovered from COVID-19 were included in the dataset. A freely available public database, intended as a resource for researchers studying the immune response to SARS-CoV-2, is where the repertoires were released. The samples were drawn from two sources: the first 160 participants of the ongoing ImmuneRACE study, and 1,200 or so subjects contributed by 6 global collaborators. Nearly every sample came with metadata listing a de-identified subject ID, COVID-19 status, age in years and sex. Where HLA class I and class II types were available, the types were taken from metadata supplied by the sample provider, not from assay-based typing. Results and caveats for the whole study, not just this receptor: Clinical and demographic metadata were provided uncurated, with the amount varying by source and participant.

Details on this clone: There is no known antigen for this receptor. Base quality data are lacking; no much larger clone is found one base away.

TCRbeta CDR3 regions were amplified from genomic DNA by means of the immunoSEQ Assay, a bias-controlled multiplex PCR. Processing in the source paper ran as follows. Nucleated cell counts per sample were estimated from amplification of reference gene primers within the assay. To quantify the absolute abundance of each unique TCRbeta CDR3 rearrangement, sequence reads were collapsed and filtered. Productive Simpson clonality was computed per sample as the square root of Simpson's diversity index over productive rearrangements. Entries here come from immuneACCESS through TCRdb and include only in-frame sequences with V and J called. Some clones fail to appear in such tables; in the studies checked, an unresolved V gene covers under half of the shortfall, and the cause of the remainder is unknown. The V and J calls and clone size were taken over from that table, and D and trimming were inferred from the DNA. The table for this sample lists under 40,000 clones; 75% to 90% of them were counted only once. Around 24% of the sample is held by the ten biggest clonotypes.

Collaborating institutions collected whole blood in K2EDTA tubes following their own protocols. For TCRbeta analysis, collaborators shipped samples as frozen whole blood, isolated PBMCs, or DNA extracted from either of those sample types. The CDR3, cysteine through phenylalanine, is 14 amino acids long. The retained sequence is limited to the CDR3, 42 bases, with the frame set at the first base. CDR1 and CDR2, per the germline V gene, are SNHLY and FYNNEI. V lost 7 bases and J lost 6 bases; the stretch between them is 13 bases long. The sample taken for sequencing was peripheral blood. The chain was built from TRBV2 and TRBJ1-6; no confident D gene assignment can be made. The TCR originated in a man aged 50-60 years with active or convalescent COVID-19. The CDR3 in this case is CASKEVRGNSPLHF. The DNA sequence is given as TGTGCCAGCAAGGAGGTTCGGGGTAATTCACCCCTCCACTTT.